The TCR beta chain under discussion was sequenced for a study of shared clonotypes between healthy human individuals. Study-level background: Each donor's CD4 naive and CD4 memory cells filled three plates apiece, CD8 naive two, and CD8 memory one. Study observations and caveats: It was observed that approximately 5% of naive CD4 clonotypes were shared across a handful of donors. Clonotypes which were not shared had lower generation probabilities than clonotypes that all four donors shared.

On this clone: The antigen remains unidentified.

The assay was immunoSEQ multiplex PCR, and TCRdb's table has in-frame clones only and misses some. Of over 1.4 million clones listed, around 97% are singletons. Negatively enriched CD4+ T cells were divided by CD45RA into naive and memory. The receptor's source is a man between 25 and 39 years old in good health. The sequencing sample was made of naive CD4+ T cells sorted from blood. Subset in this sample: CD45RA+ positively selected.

The CDR3 protein is CASSSPKSGNTIYF. CDR3 DNA: TGTGCCAGCAGCTCTCCGAAATCTGGAAACACCATATATTTT. The chain links TRBV5-4 to TRBJ1-3, with D unresolved. The V end was cut by 3 bases, the J end by 1 base, with 8 bases between. The length of the CDR3 is 14 residues. Germline V gives CDR1 SGHNT, CDR2 YYREEE (reference sequence).